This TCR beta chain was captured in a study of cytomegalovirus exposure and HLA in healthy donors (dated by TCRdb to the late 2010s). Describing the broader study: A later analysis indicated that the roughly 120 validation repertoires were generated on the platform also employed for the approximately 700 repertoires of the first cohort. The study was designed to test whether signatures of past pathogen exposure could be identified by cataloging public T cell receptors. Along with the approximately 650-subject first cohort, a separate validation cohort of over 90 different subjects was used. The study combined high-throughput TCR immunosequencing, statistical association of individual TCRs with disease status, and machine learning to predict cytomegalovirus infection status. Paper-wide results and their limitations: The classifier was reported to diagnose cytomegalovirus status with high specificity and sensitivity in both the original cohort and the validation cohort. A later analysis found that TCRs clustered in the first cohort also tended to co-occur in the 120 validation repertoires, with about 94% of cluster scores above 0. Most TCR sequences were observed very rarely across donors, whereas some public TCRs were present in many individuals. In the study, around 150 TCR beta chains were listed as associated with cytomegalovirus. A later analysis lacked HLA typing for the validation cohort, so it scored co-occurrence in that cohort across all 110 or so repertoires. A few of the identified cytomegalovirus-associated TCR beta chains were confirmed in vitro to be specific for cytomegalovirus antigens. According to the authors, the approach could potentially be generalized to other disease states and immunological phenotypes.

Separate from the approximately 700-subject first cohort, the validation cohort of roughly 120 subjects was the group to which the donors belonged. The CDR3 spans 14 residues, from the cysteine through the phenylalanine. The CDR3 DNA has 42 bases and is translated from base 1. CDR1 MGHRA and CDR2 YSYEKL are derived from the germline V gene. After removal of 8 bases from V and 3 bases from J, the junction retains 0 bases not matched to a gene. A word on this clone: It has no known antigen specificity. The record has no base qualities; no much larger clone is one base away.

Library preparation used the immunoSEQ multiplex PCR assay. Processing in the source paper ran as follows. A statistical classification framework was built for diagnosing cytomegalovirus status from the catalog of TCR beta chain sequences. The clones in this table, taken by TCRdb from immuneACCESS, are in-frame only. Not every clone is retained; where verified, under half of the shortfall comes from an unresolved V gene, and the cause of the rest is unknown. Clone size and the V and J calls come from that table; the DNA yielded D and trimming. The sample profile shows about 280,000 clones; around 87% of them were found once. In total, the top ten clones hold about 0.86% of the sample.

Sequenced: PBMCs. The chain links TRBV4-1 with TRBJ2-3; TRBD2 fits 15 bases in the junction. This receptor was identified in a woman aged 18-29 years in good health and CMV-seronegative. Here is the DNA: TGCGCCAGCGGACTAGCGGGAGGGACAGATACGCAGTATTTT. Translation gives CASGLAGGTDTQYF.